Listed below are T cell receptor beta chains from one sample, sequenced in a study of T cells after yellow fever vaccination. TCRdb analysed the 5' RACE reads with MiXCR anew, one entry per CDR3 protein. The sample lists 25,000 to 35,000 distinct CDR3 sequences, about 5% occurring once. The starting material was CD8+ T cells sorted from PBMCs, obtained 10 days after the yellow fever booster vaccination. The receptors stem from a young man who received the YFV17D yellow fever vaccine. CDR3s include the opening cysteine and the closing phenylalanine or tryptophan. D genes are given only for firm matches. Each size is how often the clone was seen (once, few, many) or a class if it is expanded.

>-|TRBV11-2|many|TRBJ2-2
CASSPPIQGNANTGELFF
TGTGCCAGCAGCCCCCCTATACAGGGCAACGCGAACACCGGGGAGCTGTTTTTT
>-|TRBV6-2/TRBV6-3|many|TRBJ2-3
CASSYDGDTQYF
TGTGCCAGCAGTTACGATGGGGATACGCAGTATTTT
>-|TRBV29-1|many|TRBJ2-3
CSVVSSGLDTQYF
TGCAGCGTTGTGTCGAGCGGACTGGATACGCAGTATTTT
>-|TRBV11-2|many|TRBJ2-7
CASSWGQSYEQYF
TGTGCCAGCAGCTGGGGACAAAGCTACGAGCAGTACTTC
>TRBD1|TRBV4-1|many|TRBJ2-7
CASSPRQGTYEQYF
TGCGCCAGCAGCCCCCGACAGGGAACCTACGAGCAGTACTTC
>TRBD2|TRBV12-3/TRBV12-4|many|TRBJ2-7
CASSFTGGEQYF
TGTGCCAGCAGTTTTACGGGGGGCGAGCAGTACTTC
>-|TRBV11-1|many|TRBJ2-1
CASSHPRDNEQFF
TGTGCCAGCAGCCATCCGAGGGACAATGAGCAGTTCTTC
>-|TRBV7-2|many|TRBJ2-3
CASSRLKVEGRTDTQYF
TGTGCCAGCAGCCGGCTCAAAGTCGAGGGAAGGACAGATACGCAGTATTTT
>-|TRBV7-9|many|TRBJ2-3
CASSPPGIGTDTQYF
TGTGCCAGCAGCCCTCCCGGAATAGGCACAGATACGCAGTATTTT
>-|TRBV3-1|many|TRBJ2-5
CASSQRGWETQYF
TGTGCCAGCAGCCAAAGGGGCTGGGAGACCCAGTACTTC